This TCR beta chain was profiled in a study of T cells in Graves' hyperthyroidism and ophthalmopathy. Germline V gene data show CDR1 as LGHDT and CDR2 as YNNKEL (reference sequence). This CDR3 has 15 amino acids. V lost 1 base and J 5 bases, leaving 12 bases between the germline ends. The sample holds many counts of this clonotype. Its antigen is as yet unknown. The source material, RNA transcripts, was used to amplify TCR beta CDR3 regions. Using the HTBI primer set, a first-round RT-PCR was run on the TCR CDR3. MiXCR was run by TCRdb on the multiplex PCR reads, yielding one entry per CDR3 protein. This sample yields about 59,000 distinct CDR3 sequences, of which about 57% are seen a single time; approximately 3.4% belongs to the top ten. General study findings and limits: Stable hyperthyroidism was separated from ophthalmopathy by a model based on 13 V-J features. Most thyroid clonotypes expanded above 0.001 appeared in blood too.

Patients with uncontrolled infections, other autoimmune diseases, pregnancy or lactation were excluded. Diagnoses used clinical symptoms, serum thyroxine and TRAb, thyroid ultrasound and orbital computed tomography. The V gene is TRBV3-1, the J gene TRBJ1-5; D gene uncertain. The origin of this receptor is a woman aged 55-69 years with Graves' ophthalmopathy. Sequencing was performed on blood. CDR3 in amino acids: CASSQGYSGYQPQHF. Written as DNA, the CDR3 is TGTGCCAGCAGCCAAGGTTACAGCGGGTATCAGCCCCAGCATTTT.